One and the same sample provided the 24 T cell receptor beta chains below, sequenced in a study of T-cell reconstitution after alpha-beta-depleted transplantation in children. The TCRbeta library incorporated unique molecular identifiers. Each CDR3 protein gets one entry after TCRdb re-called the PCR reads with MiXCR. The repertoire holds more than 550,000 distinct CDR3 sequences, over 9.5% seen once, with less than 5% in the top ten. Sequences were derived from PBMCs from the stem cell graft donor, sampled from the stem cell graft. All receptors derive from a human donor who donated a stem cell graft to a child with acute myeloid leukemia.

Here the CDR3 DNA reads TGTGCCAGCAGCTTAGCGGGAACCCTAGCGGGAACCGGGGAGCTGTTTTTT. Amino acids: CASSLAGTLAGTGELFF. The rearrangement uses TRBV7-2 and TRBJ2-2; 9 nucleotides align to TRBD2. The CDR3 covers 17 residues. In germline, CDR1 is SGHTA, CDR2 FQGNSA. After removal of 0 bases from V and 5 bases from J, the junction contained 7 bases not matched to a gene. Together with reference TRBV7-2 and TRBJ2-2, the CDR3 gives the full variable domain: GAGVSQSPSNKVTEKGKDVELRCDPISGHTALYWYRQSLGQGLEFLIYFQGNSAPDKSGLPSDRFSAERTGGSVSTLTIQRTQQEDSAVYLCASSLAGTLAGTGELFFGEGSRLTVL.

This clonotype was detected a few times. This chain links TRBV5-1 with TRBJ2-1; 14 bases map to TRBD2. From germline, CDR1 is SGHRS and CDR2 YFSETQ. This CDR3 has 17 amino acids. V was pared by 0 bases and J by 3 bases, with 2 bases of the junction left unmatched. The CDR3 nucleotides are TGCGCCAGCAGCTTGGGACTAGCGGGAGGGATCTACAATGAGCAGTTCTTC. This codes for CASSLGLAGGIYNEQFF.

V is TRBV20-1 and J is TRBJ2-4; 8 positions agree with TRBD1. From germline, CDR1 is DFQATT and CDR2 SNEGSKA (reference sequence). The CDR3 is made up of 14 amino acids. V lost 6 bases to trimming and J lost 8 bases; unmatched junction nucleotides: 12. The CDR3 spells CSAFQDRVKDIQYF. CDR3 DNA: TGCAGTGCCTTCCAGGACAGGGTGAAGGACATTCAGTACTTC.

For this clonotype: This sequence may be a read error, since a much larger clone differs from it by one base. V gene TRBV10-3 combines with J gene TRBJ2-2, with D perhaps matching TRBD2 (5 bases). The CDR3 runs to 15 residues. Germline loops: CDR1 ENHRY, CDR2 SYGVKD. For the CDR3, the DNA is TGTGCCATCAGGGGAGCCGTAGCCGGCACCGGGGAGCTGGTTTTT. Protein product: CAIRGAVAGTGELVF.

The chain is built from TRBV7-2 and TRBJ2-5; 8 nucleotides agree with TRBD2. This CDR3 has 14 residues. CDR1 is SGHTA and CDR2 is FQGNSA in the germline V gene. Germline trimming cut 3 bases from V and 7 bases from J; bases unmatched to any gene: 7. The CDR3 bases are TGTGCCAGCAGCTTCACGGGAGGGCCGGCGACCCAGTACTTC. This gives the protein CASSFTGGPATQYF. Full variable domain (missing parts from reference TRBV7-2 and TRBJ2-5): GAGVSQSPSNKVTEKGKDVELRCDPISGHTALYWYRQSLGQGLEFLIYFQGNSAPDKSGLPSDRFSAERTGGSVSTLTIQRTQQEDSAVYLCASSFTGGPATQYFGPGTRLLVL.

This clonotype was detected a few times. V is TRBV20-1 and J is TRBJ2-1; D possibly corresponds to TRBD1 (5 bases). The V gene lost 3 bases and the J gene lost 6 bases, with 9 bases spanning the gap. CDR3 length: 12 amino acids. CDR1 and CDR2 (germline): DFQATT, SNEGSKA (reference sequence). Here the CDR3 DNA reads TGCAGTGCTAGGACAGATTCCAATGAGCAGTTCTTC. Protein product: CSARTDSNEQFF.

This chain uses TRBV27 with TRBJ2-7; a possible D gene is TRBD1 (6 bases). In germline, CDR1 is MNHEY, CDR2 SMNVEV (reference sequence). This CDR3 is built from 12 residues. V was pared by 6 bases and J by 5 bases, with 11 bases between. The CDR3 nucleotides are TGTGCCAGCAGAAACAGGGTTCACGAGCAGTACTTC. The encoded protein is CASRNRVHEQYF.

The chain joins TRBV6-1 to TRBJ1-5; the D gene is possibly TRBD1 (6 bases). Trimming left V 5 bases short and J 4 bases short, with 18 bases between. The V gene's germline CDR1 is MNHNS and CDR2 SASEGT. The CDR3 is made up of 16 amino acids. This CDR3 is CASSQGPQGLNQPQHF. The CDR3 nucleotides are TGTGCCAGCAGTCAAGGGCCCCAGGGGCTAAATCAGCCCCAGCATTTT.

CDR3 in DNA: TGTGCCAGCAGCCGCCCCGGGACTAGCGGGAGTTTAGGGCAGTTCTTC. Protein: CASSRPGTSGSLGQFF. This chain uses TRBV7-2 with TRBJ2-1, with TRBD2 identical over 14 bases. The V gene's germline CDR1 is SGHTA and CDR2 FQGNSA. The CDR3 runs to 16 residues. Trimming at V came to 5 bases and at J to 12 bases, leaving 12 bases not matched to a gene. Full variable domain (rest looked up from reference TRBV7-2 and TRBJ2-1): GAGVSQSPSNKVTEKGKDVELRCDPISGHTALYWYRQSLGQGLEFLIYFQGNSAPDKSGLPSDRFSAERTGGSVSTLTIQRTQQEDSAVYLCASSRPGTSGSLGQFFGPGTRLTVL.

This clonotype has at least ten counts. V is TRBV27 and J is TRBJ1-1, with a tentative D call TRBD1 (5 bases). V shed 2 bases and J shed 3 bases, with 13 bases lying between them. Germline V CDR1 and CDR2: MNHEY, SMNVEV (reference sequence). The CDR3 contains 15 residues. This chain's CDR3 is CASSLGISRDTEAFF. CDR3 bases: TGTGCCAGCAGTTTAGGGATTTCCAGGGACACTGAAGCTTTCTTT.

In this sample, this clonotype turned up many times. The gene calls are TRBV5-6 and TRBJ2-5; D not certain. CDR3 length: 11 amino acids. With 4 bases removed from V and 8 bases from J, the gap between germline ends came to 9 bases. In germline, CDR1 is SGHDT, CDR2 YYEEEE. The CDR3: CASSMDRTQYF. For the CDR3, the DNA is TGTGCCAGCAGCATGGACCGAACCCAGTACTTC.

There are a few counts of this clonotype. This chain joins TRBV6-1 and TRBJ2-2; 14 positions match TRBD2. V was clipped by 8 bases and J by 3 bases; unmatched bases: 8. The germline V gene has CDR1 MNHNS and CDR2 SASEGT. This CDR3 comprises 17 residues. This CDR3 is CASSRTSGGTDTGELFF. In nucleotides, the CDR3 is TGTGCCAGCTCGCGGACTAGCGGGGGGACGGACACCGGGGAGCTGTTTTTT.

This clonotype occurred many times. The CDR3 protein is CSVMTGTAYGYTF. CDR3 DNA: TGCAGCGTTATGACCGGGACAGCCTATGGCTACACCTTC. This chain connects TRBV29-1 to TRBJ1-2; 7 bases fit TRBD1. With 5 bases clipped from V and 4 bases from J, the junction kept 7 bases outside the gene matches. The germline gives CDR1 SQVTM, CDR2 ANQGSEA. The CDR3 runs to 13 residues.

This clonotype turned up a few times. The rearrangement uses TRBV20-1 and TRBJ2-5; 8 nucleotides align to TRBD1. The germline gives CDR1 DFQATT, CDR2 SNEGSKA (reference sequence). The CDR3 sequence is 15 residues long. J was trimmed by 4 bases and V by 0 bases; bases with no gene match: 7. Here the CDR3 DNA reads TGCAGTGCTAGAGACTGGACAGGGATTCCAGAGACCCAGTACTTC. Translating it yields CSARDWTGIPETQYF.

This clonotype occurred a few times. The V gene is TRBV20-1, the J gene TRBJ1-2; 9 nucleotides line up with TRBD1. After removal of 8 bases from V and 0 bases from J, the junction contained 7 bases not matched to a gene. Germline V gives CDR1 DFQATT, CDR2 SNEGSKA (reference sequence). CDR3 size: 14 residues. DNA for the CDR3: TGCAGTCCGGGACAGGGTTCTCCTAACTATGGCTACACCTTC. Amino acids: CSPGQGSPNYGYTF.

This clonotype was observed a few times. CDR3 nucleotide sequence: TGTGCCACCAGTGATTTTTTTCAGGGGGCTGACAATGAGCAGTTCTTC. This gives the protein CATSDFFQGADNEQFF. The rearrangement joins TRBV24-1 to TRBJ2-1, with 8 bases fitting TRBD1. Germline V gene sequence: CDR1 KGHDR, CDR2 SFDVKD. The CDR3 is made up of 16 amino acids. V lost 1 base to trimming and J lost 5 bases; unmatched junction nucleotides: 6.

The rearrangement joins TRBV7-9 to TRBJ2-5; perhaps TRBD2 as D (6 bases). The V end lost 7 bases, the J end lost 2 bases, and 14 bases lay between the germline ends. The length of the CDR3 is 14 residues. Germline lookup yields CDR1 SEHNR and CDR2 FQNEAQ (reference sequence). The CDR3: CASISSRGQETQYF. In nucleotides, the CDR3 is TGTGCCAGCATTTCTAGCCGGGGGCAAGAGACCCAGTACTTC.

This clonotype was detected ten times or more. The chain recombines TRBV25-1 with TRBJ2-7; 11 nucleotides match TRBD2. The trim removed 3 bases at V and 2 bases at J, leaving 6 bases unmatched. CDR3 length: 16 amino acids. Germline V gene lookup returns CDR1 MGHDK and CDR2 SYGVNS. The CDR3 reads CASSEGTSGDTYEQYF. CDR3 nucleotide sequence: TGTGCCAGCAGTGAGGGGACTAGCGGAGACACCTACGAGCAGTACTTC.

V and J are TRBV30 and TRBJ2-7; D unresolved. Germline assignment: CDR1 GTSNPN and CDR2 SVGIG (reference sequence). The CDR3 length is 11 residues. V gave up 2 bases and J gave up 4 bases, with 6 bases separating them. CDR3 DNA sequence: TGTGCCTGGAGTCAGAAATACGAGCAGTACTTC. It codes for CAWSQKYEQYF. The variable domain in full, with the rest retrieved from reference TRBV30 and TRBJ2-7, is SQTIHQWPATLVQPVGSPLSLECTVEGTSNPNLYWYRQAAGRGLQLLFYSVGIGQISSEVPQNLSASRPQDRQFILSSKKLLLSDSGFYLCAWSQKYEQYFGPGTRLTVT.

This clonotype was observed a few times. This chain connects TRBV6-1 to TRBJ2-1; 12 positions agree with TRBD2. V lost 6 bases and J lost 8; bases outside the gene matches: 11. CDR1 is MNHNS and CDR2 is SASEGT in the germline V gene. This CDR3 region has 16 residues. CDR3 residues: CASSSSLAGGSYEQFF. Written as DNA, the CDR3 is TGTGCCAGCAGCTCGAGCCTAGCGGGGGGGTCCTATGAGCAGTTCTTC.

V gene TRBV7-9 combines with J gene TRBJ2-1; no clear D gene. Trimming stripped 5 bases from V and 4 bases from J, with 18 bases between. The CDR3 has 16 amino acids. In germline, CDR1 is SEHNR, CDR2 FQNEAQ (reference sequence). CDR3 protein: CASSPRTVPTYNEQFF. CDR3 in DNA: TGTGCCAGCAGCCCCAGAACGGTACCGACTTACAATGAGCAGTTCTTC.

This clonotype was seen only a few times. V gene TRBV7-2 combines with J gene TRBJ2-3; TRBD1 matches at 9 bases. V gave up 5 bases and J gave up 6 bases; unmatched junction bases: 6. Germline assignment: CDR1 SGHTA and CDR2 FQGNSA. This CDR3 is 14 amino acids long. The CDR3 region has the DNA TGTGCCAGCAGCAGGGACAGGGCCCAGGATACGCAGTATTTT. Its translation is CASSRDRAQDTQYF.

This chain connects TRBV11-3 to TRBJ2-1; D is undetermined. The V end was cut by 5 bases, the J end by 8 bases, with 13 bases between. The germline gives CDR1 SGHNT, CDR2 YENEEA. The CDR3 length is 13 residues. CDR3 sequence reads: CASSTRSGDEQFF. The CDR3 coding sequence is TGTGCCAGCAGCACCCGGAGTGGGGATGAGCAGTTCTTC.

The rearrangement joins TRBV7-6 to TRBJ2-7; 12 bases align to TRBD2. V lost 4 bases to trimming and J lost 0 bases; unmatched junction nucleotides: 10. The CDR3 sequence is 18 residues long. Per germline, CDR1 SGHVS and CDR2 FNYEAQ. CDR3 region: CASSSGTSGRGSSYEQYF. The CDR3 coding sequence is TGTGCCAGCAGCTCCGGGACTAGCGGGCGGGGGAGCTCCTACGAGCAGTACTTC.